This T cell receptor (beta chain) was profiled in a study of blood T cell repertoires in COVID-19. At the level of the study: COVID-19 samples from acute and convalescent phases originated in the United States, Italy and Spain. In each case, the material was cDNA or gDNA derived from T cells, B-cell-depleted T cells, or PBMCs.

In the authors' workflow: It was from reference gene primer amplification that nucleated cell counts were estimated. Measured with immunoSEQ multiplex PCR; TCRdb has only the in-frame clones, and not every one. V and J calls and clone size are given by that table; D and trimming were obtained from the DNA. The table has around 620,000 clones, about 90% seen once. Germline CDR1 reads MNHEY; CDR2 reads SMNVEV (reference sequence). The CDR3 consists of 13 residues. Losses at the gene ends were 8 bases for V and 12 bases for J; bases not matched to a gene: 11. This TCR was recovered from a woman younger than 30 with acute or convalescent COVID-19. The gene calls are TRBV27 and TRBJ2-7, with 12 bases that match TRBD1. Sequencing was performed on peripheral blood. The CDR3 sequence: CASFSRDRGLWYF. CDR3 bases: TGTGCCAGCTTCTCCCGGGACAGGGGGCTGTGGTACTTC.